This T cell receptor (beta chain) was obtained from a study of cytomegalovirus exposure and HLA in healthy donors. Comments on this clone: The germline gene is not matched at one end of the junction; a read error may be the cause.

Researchers ran the PCR with 60 Vbeta and 13 Jbeta primers. TCRdb's copy holds only in-frame clones and misses some; the assay was immunoSEQ multiplex PCR. In the table there are around 110,000 clones, roughly 80% of which are singletons. Germline values: CDR1 SEHNR, CDR2 FQNEAQ (reference sequence). The CDR3 length is 12 residues. This sequence joins TRBV7-9 and TRBJ1-1; D perhaps matches TRBD1 (6 bases). The TCR originated in a man between 25 and 39 years old in good health and CMV-seropositive. Sequenced: PBMCs. CDR3 in amino acids: CSSSRGQTEAFF. Here the CDR3 DNA reads TGTTCCAGCAGCAGGGGACAAACTGAAGCTTTCTTT.